These 5 T cell receptor beta chains originate from one sample sequenced in a study of human T cells and chemical hapten exposure. TCRdb redid the calling of the RACE reads with MiXCR, one entry per CDR3 protein. In the table there are around 380,000 distinct CDR3 sequences, approximately 5.1% of which are singletons. Time point specified: patch test 1, 2 weeks after DPC sensitization. Treatment in this sample: therapeutic diphenylcyclopropenone sensitization with weekly scalp DPC. The starting material was whole blood, obtained in connection with sensitization to the hapten diphenylcyclopropenone (DPC). Receptors originate from a woman in her fifties or sixties with alopecia areata. Some clones in this sample may be carry-over from other donors' samples.

This clonotype was observed many times. The chain employs TRBV28 and TRBJ1-1; D may be TRBD1 (5 bases). The CDR3 contains 13 residues. Trimming cost V 10 bases and J 6 bases, with 18 bases left between them. CDR1 MDHEN and CDR2 SYDVKM come from the germline V gene. CDR3 protein: CATTGGGRPEAFF. CDR3 bases: TGTGCCACCACTGGGGGGGGGAGGCCTGAAGCTTTCTTT. Variable domain in full (rest from reference TRBV28 and TRBJ1-1): DVKVTQSSRYLVKRTGEKVFLECVQDMDHENMFWYRQDPGLGLRLIYFSYDVKMKEKGDIPEGYSVSREKKERFSLILESASTNQTSMYLCATTGGGRPEAFFGQGTRLTVV.

This clonotype was counted ten times or more. This rearrangement joins TRBV7-6 to TRBJ1-4, with D possibly being TRBD1 (5 bases). Per germline, CDR1 SGHVS and CDR2 FNYEAQ. This CDR3 is 14 amino acids long. V was clipped by 2 bases and J by 8 bases, with 12 bases between them. In DNA, the CDR3 is TGTGCCAGCAGCTTATTTCCAGGGATGGAAAAACTGTTTTTT. It codes for CASSLFPGMEKLFF.

The chain employs TRBV12-3 or TRBV12-4 and TRBJ1-2; D not resolved. The CDR3 is made up of 12 amino acids. Trimming removed 2 bases at V and 8 bases at J, with 9 bases between. CDR3 sequence reads: CASSLRIYGYTF. In DNA, the CDR3 is TGTGCCAGCAGTTTACGTATTTACGGCTACACCTTC.

Concerning this clonotype: The junction differs from germline at one of its ends, possibly a read error. V is TRBV5-1 and J is TRBJ2-3; no clear D gene. This CDR3 region has 12 residues. Germline V gene data show CDR1 as SGHRS and CDR2 as YFSETQ. The CDR3 loop is CACSLRTDTQYF. For the CDR3, the DNA is TGCGCCTGCAGCTTGCGGACAGATACGCAGTATTTT. The full variable domain, with the rest looked up from reference TRBV5-1 and TRBJ2-3, is KAGVTQTPRYLIKTRGQQVTLSCSPISGHRSVSWYQQTPGQGLQFLFEYFSETQRNKGNFPGRFSGRQFSNSRSEMNVSTLELGDSALYLCACSLRTDTQYFGPGTRLTVL.

This clonotype was detected only a few times. The rearrangement links TRBV20-1 to TRBJ1-5; 8 bases match TRBD1. Trimming cost V 6 bases and J 5 bases; bases outside gene matches: 9. Germline values: CDR1 DFQATT, CDR2 SNEGSKA (reference sequence). This CDR3 contains 14 residues. Here the CDR3 reads CSATTGVSHQPQHF. For the CDR3, the DNA is TGCAGTGCAACGACAGGGGTTTCTCATCAGCCCCAGCATTTT.